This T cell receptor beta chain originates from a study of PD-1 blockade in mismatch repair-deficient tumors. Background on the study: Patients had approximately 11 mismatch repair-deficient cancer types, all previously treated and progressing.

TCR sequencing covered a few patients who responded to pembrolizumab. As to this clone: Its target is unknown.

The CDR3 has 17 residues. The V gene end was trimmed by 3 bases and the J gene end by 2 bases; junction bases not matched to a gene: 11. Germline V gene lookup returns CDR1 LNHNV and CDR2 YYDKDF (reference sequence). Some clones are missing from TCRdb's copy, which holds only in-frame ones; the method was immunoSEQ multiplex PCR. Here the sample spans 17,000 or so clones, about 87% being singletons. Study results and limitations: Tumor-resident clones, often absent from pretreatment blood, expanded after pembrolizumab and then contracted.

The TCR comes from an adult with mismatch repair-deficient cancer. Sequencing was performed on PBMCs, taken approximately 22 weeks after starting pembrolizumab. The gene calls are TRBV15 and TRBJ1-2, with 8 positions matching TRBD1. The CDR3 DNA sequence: TGTGCCACCAGCAGGGGGACAGGAGCCCAACAGAACTATGGCTACACCTTC. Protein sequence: CATSRGTGAQQNYGYTF. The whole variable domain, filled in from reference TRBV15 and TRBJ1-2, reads DAMVIQNPRYQVTQFGKPVTLSCSQTLNHNVMYWYQQKSSQAPKLLFHYYDKDFNNEADTPDNFQSRRPNTSFCFLDIRSPGLGDTAMYLCATSRGTGAQQNYGYTFGSGTRLTVV.